This T cell receptor (beta chain) derives from a study of T-cell reconstitution after alpha-beta-depleted transplantation in children. The TCRbeta library was prepared with unique molecular identifiers. Using its own MiXCR run on the PCR reads, TCRdb lists one record per CDR3 protein. The sample yields some 390,000 distinct CDR3 sequences, about a fifth seen once. This CDR3 is built from 14 residues. With 8 bases removed from V and 1 base from J, the gap between germline ends came to 14 bases. This clonotype was detected many times. This material consisted of PBMCs from the stem cell graft donor, taken from the stem cell graft. The source is a human donor who donated a stem cell graft to a child with acute myeloid leukemia. The chain is built from TRBV12-3 or TRBV12-4 and TRBJ1-1; D is perhaps TRBD1 (5 bases). The DNA for the CDR3 is TGTGCCAGCCAGACGGACACTCGGAACACTGAAGCTTTCTTT. Translation gives CASQTDTRNTEAFF.